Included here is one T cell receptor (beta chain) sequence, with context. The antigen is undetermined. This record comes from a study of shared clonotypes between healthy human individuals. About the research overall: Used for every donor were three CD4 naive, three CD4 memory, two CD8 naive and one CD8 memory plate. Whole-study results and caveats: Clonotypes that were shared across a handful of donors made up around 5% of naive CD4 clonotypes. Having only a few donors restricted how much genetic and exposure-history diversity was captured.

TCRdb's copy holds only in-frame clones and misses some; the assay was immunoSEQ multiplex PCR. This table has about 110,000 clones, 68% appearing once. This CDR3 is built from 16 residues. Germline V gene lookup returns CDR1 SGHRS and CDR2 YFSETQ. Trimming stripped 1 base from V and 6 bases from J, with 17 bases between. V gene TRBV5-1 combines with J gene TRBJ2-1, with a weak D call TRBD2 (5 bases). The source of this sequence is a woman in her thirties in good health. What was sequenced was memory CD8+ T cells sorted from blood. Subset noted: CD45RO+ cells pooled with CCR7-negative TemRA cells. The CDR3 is CASSLSRIERTNEQFF. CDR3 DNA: TGCGCCAGCAGCTTGAGTAGAATAGAGCGGACCAATGAGCAGTTCTTC.